This TCR beta chain is drawn from a study of T cell responses to AZD1222 COVID-19 vaccine. Study results and limitations: Spike-spanning, vaccine-associated CD4 TCRs were dominant at 160-218 and 743-854. A reported finding is that nearly half of spike-specific TCRs target unmutated variant regions. Every sample of the repertoires postdated the peak T cell response. Seropositivity was recorded at baseline in only a handful of AZD1222 recipients.

Method: immunoSEQ multiplex PCR; TCRdb's copy keeps in-frame clones and lacks some. Counted here are 130,000 or so clones, 75% to 90% occurring once; the ten biggest clones make up approximately 3.1%. From germline, CDR1 is SGHRS and CDR2 YFSETQ. The ends lost 1 base at V and 1 base at J; junction bases unmatched: 8. This CDR3 is 17 amino acids long. The count of this clone is one. Its target is unknown. Specimen: peripheral blood, collected on day 0 of AZD1222 vaccination. This clonotype was sampled from an adult in good health. This chain uses TRBV5-1 with TRBJ2-1; 7 positions match TRBD2. In nucleotides, the CDR3 is TGCGCCAGCAGCTTGAGGGGCGGCGGGAGTTCCTACAATGAGCAGTTCTTC. Residues: CASSLRGGGSSYNEQFF.